These T cell receptor beta chains were read from a single sample in a study of T cell responses to AZD1222 COVID-19 vaccine. Sequencing was performed with immunoSEQ multiplex PCR; in TCRdb, only in-frame clones are kept and a portion is missing. This sample carries over 130,000 clones, more than 85% of them seen once, and the ten largest clones take about 3.7%. The sample was peripheral blood, taken 28 days after the second AZD1222 dose. The receptors come from an adult who received the AZD1222 COVID-19 vaccine. The CDR3 runs from the conserved cysteine through the conserved F or W. The order of the fields is D gene, J gene, V gene, clone size, CDR3 protein, CDR3 DNA. The D gene is left open where the match is weak. Rows give clone size only sometimes, using once, few, many, or a class for an expanded clone.

- TRBJ2-7 TRBV18 - CASSVGVSYEQYF TGTGCCAGCTCAGTCGGGGTATCCTACGAGCAGTACTTC
TRBD2 TRBJ2-3 TRBV6-2/TRBV6-3 many CASTPRIGGDTQYF TGTGCCAGCACCCCTAGGATCGGGGGGGATACGCAGTATTTT
TRBD2 TRBJ2-3 TRBV7-2 - CASSLARGSGSTDTQYF TGTGCCAGCAGCTTAGCGAGAGGTAGCGGGAGTACAGATACGCAGTATTTT
TRBD1 TRBJ2-5 TRBV29-1 - CSVPQTGGYGTQYF TGCAGCGTTCCGCAGACAGGGGGCTATGGGACCCAGTACTTC
- TRBJ2-3 TRBV25-1 - CASSGRLAGNNAQYF TGTGCCAGCAGTGGTCGCTTAGCAGGGAATAACGCGCAGTATTTT
- TRBJ1-2 TRBV28 - CASSLGQGGYGYTF TGTGCCAGCAGTTTAGGGCAGGGAGGATATGGCTACACCTTC
TRBD1 TRBJ2-4 TRBV13 - CASSRDRGSHIQYF TGTGCCAGCAGCCGGGACAGGGGATCCCACATTCAGTACTTC
TRBD1 TRBJ2-7 TRBV20-1 once CSAGQGHEQYF TGCAGTGCTGGACAGGGCCACGAGCAGTACTTC
TRBD1 TRBJ2-5 TRBV28 - CASSSGTEYQETQYF TGTGCCAGCAGTTCCGGGACAGAATACCAAGAGACCCAGTACTTC
- TRBJ2-1 TRBV5-5 - CASSLETMQIYNEQFF TGTGCCAGCAGCTTGGAAACTATGCAGATATACAATGAGCAGTTCTTC
- TRBJ2-2 TRBV7-3 - CASSQWDTGELFF TGTGCCAGCAGCCAATGGGACACCGGGGAGCTGTTTTTT
TRBD2 TRBJ2-7 TRBV25-1 - CASRRRTSGRSSYEQYF TGTGCCAGCAGACGAAGGACTAGCGGGAGAAGCTCCTACGAGCAGTACTTC
TRBD1 TRBJ1-1 TRBV4-1 once CASSHLRVRGQWNTEAFF TGCGCCAGCAGCCACCTAAGGGTACGGGGACAGTGGAACACTGAAGCTTTCTTT
- TRBJ2-7 TRBV4-3 once CASSLLPGLQEQYF TGCGCCAGCAGCCTTCTCCCAGGGTTACAAGAGCAGTACTTC
TRBD1 TRBJ1-5 TRBV30 - CAWSVQGGSNQPQHF TGTGCCTGGAGTGTACAGGGGGGAAGCAATCAGCCCCAGCATTTT
- TRBJ2-7 TRBV5-4 - CASSRRAGTYEQYF TGTGCCAGCAGCCGGAGAGCAGGGACCTACGAGCAGTACTTC
- TRBJ2-1 TRBV19 - CASSAGTGNSYNEQFF TGTGCCAGTAGTGCCGGGACTGGGAACTCCTACAATGAGCAGTTCTTC
- TRBJ1-2 TRBV4-1 - CASSQDRVGLPNYGYTF TGCGCCAGCAGCCAAGATAGAGTGGGTTTGCCCAACTATGGCTACACCTTC
- TRBJ2-1 TRBV21-1 - CASSKAQDSGTSYNEQFF TGTGCCAGCAGCAAAGCACAGGATAGCGGCACCTCCTACAATGAGCAGTTCTTC
- TRBJ1-3 TRBV4-2 many CASSQDQPGAGNTIYF TGTGCCAGCAGCCAAGATCAGCCAGGGGCCGGAAACACCATATATTTT
- TRBJ2-3 TRBV7-8 - CASSGTYSSDTQYF TGTGCCAGCAGCGGGACTTATAGCTCAGATACGCAGTATTTT
- TRBJ1-1 TRBV28 - CASSLFGETEAFF TGTGCCAGCAGTTTATTCGGGGAGACTGAAGCTTTCTTT
- TRBJ2-1 TRBV5-1 - CASSFYTDFSYNEQFF TGCGCCAGCAGCTTCTATACGGACTTCTCCTACAATGAGCAGTTCTTC
TRBD2 TRBJ2-3 TRBV4-2 - CASSRGLAGEVADTQYF TGTGCCAGCAGCCGAGGACTAGCGGGAGAGGTCGCAGATACGCAGTATTTT
TRBD2 TRBJ2-5 TRBV27 - CASRGLAGGILQYF TGTGCCAGCAGGGGACTAGCGGGAGGTATACTCCAGTACTTC
- TRBJ1-1 TRBV29-1 once CSVESVGYTEAFF TGCAGCGTTGAGTCTGTGGGTTATACTGAAGCTTTCTTT
- TRBJ1-1 TRBV3-1/TRBV3-2 - CASSLWGDGTEAFF TGTGCCAGCAGCCTGTGGGGGGACGGCACTGAAGCTTTCTTT
- TRBJ1-1 TRBV19 - CASSLDRLTEAFF TGTGCCAGTAGTCTCGACAGGCTCACTGAAGCTTTCTTT
- TRBJ2-7 TRBV19 - CASKVGQGIDYEQYF TGTGCCAGTAAAGTGGGGCAGGGAATTGACTACGAGCAGTACTTC
- TRBJ1-3 TRBV7-8 - CASSLESSDSGNTIYF TGTGCCAGCAGCTTAGAGTCCAGCGACTCCGGAAACACCATATATTTT
- TRBJ2-2 TRBV5-4 - CASSLGRLGTFSPGELFF TGTGCCAGCAGCTTGGGTAGATTGGGGACATTCTCACCCGGGGAGCTGTTTTTT
TRBD1 TRBJ1-2 TRBV4-1 - CASSQPFQRTGDGYTF TGCGCCAGCAGCCAACCCTTTCAGCGGACAGGGGATGGCTACACCTTC
TRBD1 TRBJ2-2 TRBV7-6 - CASSSGQGNTGELFF TGTGCCAGCAGCTCGGGACAGGGGAACACCGGGGAGCTGTTTTTT
- TRBJ2-7 TRBV5-6 - CASSPTVGEQYF TGTGCCAGCAGCCCCACGGTCGGCGAGCAGTACTTC
- TRBJ2-5 TRBV12-2 - CASRLAPGTVGETQYF TGTGCAAGTCGCTTAGCCCCTGGGACGGTCGGAGAGACCCAGTACTTC
- TRBJ1-1 TRBV28 - CASSLLRENTEAFF TGTGCCAGCAGTTTACTCCGGGAGAACACTGAAGCTTTCTTT
TRBD2 TRBJ2-1 TRBV3-1/TRBV3-2 - CASSLGRTYNEQFF TGTGCCAGCAGCCTCGGGAGGACCTACAATGAGCAGTTCTTC
- TRBJ1-2 TRBV3-1/TRBV3-2 - CASSHLRQVVNYGYTF TGTGCCAGCAGCCACCTTAGACAGGTGGTTAACTATGGCTACACCTTC
- TRBJ1-3 TRBV6-6 - CASSRGTAGNTIYF TGTGCCAGCAGTCGCGGGACCGCTGGAAACACCATATATTTT
TRBD2 TRBJ2-3 TRBV3-1/TRBV3-2 - CASSQDRALLAGVGTDTQYF TGTGCCAGCAGCCAAGATCGGGCCTTACTAGCGGGAGTGGGAACCGATACGCAGTATTTT
- TRBJ2-5 TRBV28 - CASSLWAETQYF TGTGCCAGCAGTTTGTGGGCGGAGACCCAGTACTTC
TRBD1 TRBJ1-1 TRBV3-1/TRBV3-2 once CASRATGGSSEAFF TGTGCCAGCAGGGCGACAGGGGGTTCGTCTGAAGCTTTCTTT
TRBD1 TRBJ1-5 TRBV2 - CASSYRDRDRQPQHF TGTGCCAGCAGTTACCGGGACAGGGACAGACAGCCCCAGCATTTT
- TRBJ1-5 TRBV10-1 - CAGERCGGGSNSNQPQHF TGCGCCGGGGAAAGGTGTGGGGGGGGCAGCAATAGCAATCAGCCCCAGCATTTT
- TRBJ1-1 TRBV15 - CATSRELNTEAFF TGTGCCACCAGCAGGGAACTGAACACTGAAGCTTTCTTT
TRBD1 TRBJ2-7 TRBV2 - CASSVPGQGNEQYF TGTGCCAGCAGTGTCCCGGGACAGGGGAACGAGCAGTACTTC
TRBD2 TRBJ2-7 TRBV6-2/TRBV6-3 - CASSDLLGTSGSSSYEQYF TGTGCCAGCAGTGACCTTCTAGGGACTAGCGGATCCTCTTCCTACGAGCAGTACTTC
- TRBJ1-1 TRBV24-1 few CATSDTGLTEAFF TGTGCCACCAGTGATACTGGACTAACTGAAGCTTTCTTT
TRBD1 TRBJ2-6 TRBV7-6 - CASSSGTAISGANVLTF TGTGCCAGCAGCTCCGGGACAGCCATTTCTGGGGCCAACGTCCTGACTTTC
- TRBJ2-7 TRBV7-9 few CASSDRELGYEQYF TGTGCCAGCAGCGACCGGGAGCTCGGGTACGAGCAGTACTTC
TRBD1 TRBJ1-1 TRBV14 - CASSQGTGGLRNTEAFF TGTGCCAGCAGCCAGGGGACAGGGGGCTTGAGGAACACTGAAGCTTTCTTT
TRBD1 TRBJ1-5 TRBV24-1 - CATSDSAGGLSNQPQHF TGTGCCACCAGTGATTCGGCAGGGGGCCTTAGCAATCAGCCCCAGCATTTT
- TRBJ1-2 TRBV19 - CASRPVFDYGYTF TGTGCCAGTAGGCCTGTTTTTGACTATGGCTACACCTTC